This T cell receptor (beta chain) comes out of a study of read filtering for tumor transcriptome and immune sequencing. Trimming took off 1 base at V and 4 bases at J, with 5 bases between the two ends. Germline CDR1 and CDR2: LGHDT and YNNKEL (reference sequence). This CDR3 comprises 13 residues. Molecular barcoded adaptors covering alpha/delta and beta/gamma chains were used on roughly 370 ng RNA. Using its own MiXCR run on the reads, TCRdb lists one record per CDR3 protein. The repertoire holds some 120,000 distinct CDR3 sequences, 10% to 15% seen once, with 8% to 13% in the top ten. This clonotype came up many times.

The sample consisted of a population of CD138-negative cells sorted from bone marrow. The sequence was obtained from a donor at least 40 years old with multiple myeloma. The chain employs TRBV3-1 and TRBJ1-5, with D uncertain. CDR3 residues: CASSQGGNQPQHF. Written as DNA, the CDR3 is TGTGCCAGCAGCCAAGGAGGAAATCAGCCCCAGCATTTT.